The source of this T cell receptor (beta chain) is a study of regulatory T cells in long-lasting Graves disease (dated by TCRdb to about 2021). General notes on the study: Patients with newly diagnosed Graves' disease had been on antithyroid drugs for under 3 months. The study was registered as a clinical trial and conducted in China. Persistent Graves' disease patients were compared with newly diagnosed Graves' disease patients by peripheral blood TCR sequencing and RNA sequencing. A total of around 35 samples underwent TCR sequencing, from about 13 patients with persistent Graves' disease and approximately 20 patients with newly diagnosed Graves' disease.

Taken with the paper, the label for time point translates to: newly diagnosed GD, antithyroid drugs for less than 3 months. RNA was extracted from PBMCs in TRIzol for both TCR sequencing and RNA sequencing. Graves' disease was diagnosed according to American Thyroid Association guidelines. Patients were recruited from an endocrinology department in Xi'an, China. From each patient, around 9 milliliters of peripheral blood was collected into an EDTA anticoagulant tube. Ficoll Paque Plus density gradient separation was used to isolate PBMCs, and no further T cell sorting was performed. An Agilent 2100 Bioanalyzer and agarose gel were used to check RNA quality, and a NanoDrop 2000 was used to measure RNA concentration. The CDR1 and CDR2 encoded by the germline V gene (reference sequence) are LNHDA and SQIVND. V is cut by 5 bases and J by 8 bases, and the space between the germline ends is 15 bases. The CDR3 starts with the cysteine, ends with the phenylalanine, and has 14 residues. Only the CDR3 portion is preserved as DNA: 42 bases, with reading frame beginning at the first base.

The method behind the library was multiplex PCR. Sequenced on an Illumina HiSeq 4000. CDR3 regions were amplified by Arm-PCR with iRepertoire HTBI primers to construct TCR beta libraries. Before sequencing, the PCR products went through gel purification. The study's processing was this. Gene usage analysis of CDR3 amino acid clonotypes relied on the roughly 60 TRBV and 15 or so TRBJ segments identified across samples. COPE and FqMerger were used to merge filtered high-quality paired reads into contigs. Contigs were aligned with BLAST to IMGT TRBV, TRBD and TRBJ reference genes, and CDR3 was defined per IMGT. Any clonotype with a frequency above 0.1% was counted as a highly expanded clone. Shannon entropy served as the measure of repertoire diversity, while the Gini coefficient captured V-J evenness. A clonotype found in more than one individual was treated as public. Clones were called with MiXCR by TCRdb after fastp trimmed the public reads at Q25, and only in-frame beta chains were retained. Under each unique CDR3 protein, matching rows form one entry showing the most common genes and DNA. None of the V and J calls come from the authors' own analysis; TCRdb made them. The sample profile shows 620,000 or so distinct CDR3 sequences; 16% of them were found once. 15% to 20% of the sample goes to the ten largest clones.

The research as a whole found: Because the primary lesion, thyroid tissue, could not be accessed, the study looked at peripheral blood alone. More public clonotypes were shared among persistent patients (roughly 2,900) than among newly diagnosed patients (966). Compared with newly diagnosed patients, patients with persistent Graves' disease had lower TCR Shannon entropy and fewer highly expanded clones, which suggests clonal expansion. The authors noted that the small sample size was a limitation that may lower accuracy. Sequencing and analysis were restricted to the TCR beta chain. TRBV28, TRBJ1-2 and TRBJ2-5 were preferentially used in persistent disease, while TRBV20-1 and TRBJ2-1 were favored in newly diagnosed disease.

This clonotype occurred a few times. This receptor's antigen is unknown. No base quality information exists; no much larger clone differs at one position. The data were also submitted as part of a second study, on T cells in Graves' hyperthyroidism and ophthalmopathy. Reported in the second study: A patient counted as having stable Graves' hyperthyroidism if no progression to ophthalmopathy occurred over 18 months of follow-up. The hyperthyroidism patients were between 18 and 65 years old and newly diagnosed, with a disease duration of less than 2 months. The study excluded patients with uncontrolled infections, other autoimmune diseases, pregnancy or lactation. Diagnoses were established on the basis of clinical symptoms, serum thyroxine and TRAb, thyroid ultrasound, and orbital computed tomography. The first round of RT-PCR for the TCR CDR3 was performed with the HTBI primer set and the Qiagen OneStep RT-PCR kit. Most expanded thyroid clonotypes (frequency above 0.001) were also detected in blood, suggesting blood repertoires may reflect thyroid immune responses. A 13 V-J signature model separated ophthalmopathy from stable hyperthyroidism, with 87.88% sensitivity and about 81% specificity in cross-validation and 80%/75% in testing. In validation, progression to ophthalmopathy was predicted by the model with almost 71% sensitivity and roughly 76% specificity, a median of around 6.5 months before onset. To identify distinguishing TCR V-J signatures, a discovery cohort of 90 to 100 patients was used, comprising 40 to 45 with Graves' ophthalmopathy and some 60 with stable Graves' hyperthyroidism. Prospective prediction of ophthalmopathy was tested in an independent validation cohort of some 20 hyperthyroidism patients and 17 patients who later progressed to ophthalmopathy. The approximately 98 discovery patients were randomly divided into training and test sets at a 7:3 ratio. The study also compared thyroid tissue and blood T-cell repertoires from more than 5 Graves' hyperthyroidism patients. After sampling, hyperthyroidism patients received methimazole starting at 30 mg daily, and ophthalmopathy patients received high-dose intravenous methylprednisolone. A second multiplex PCR round built the libraries, followed by size selection and purification. Libraries were sequenced paired-end with 100 bp reads on an Illumina HiSeq2000. Raw data were processed with SOAPnuke, discarding reads with adapters, uncalled bases, mean Phred below 15, or no exact constant-primer or identifier match. COPE v1.2.5 was used to merge the high-quality paired reads, and each unique nucleotide sequence was defined as a clonotype. MiTCR v1.1 was used to align the clonotypes against IMGT TRBV, TRBD and TRBJ reference segments. Analysis was restricted to V-J combinations with a frequency above 0.0001, which covered 98% to 99.2% of repertoires. A TCS score was defined as the ratio of F50 (clonal expansion) to E x V (chaos), with BLOSUM62-based TCRdist applied between CDR3 peptides within each V-J. Welch's t-statistics and random forest reduced 500 to 550 V-J features to 10 to 15, which were used in a naive Bayes classifier (R e1071). No statistical method was used to fix the sample size in advance, and group allocation was not hidden from the investigators. The paper reports TCR Vbeta CDR3 sequencing of fewer than 150 peripheral blood samples: around 45 ophthalmopathy, fewer than 80 hyperthyroidism and about 17 progressor patients.

The source material was peripheral blood mononuclear cells (PBMCs), sampled at new diagnosis, from a patient treated with antithyroid drugs. The chain employs TRBV19 and TRBJ1-4; TRBD1 is a weak D gene call, 5 bases matching. The receptor's source is a woman in her twenties or thirties with Graves disease. Donor details come from another sample of the same person, matched by shared clones. CDR3 sequence: CASSAQGSGEKLFF. In nucleotide form, the sequence is TGTGCCAGTAGTGCCCAGGGTTCTGGCGAAAAACTGTTTTTT.